The rows below give T cell receptor beta chains drawn from one sample of a study of graft-versus-host responses after intestinal transplantation. These receptors have no identified antigens. Data came from immunoSEQ multiplex PCR; TCRdb stores just in-frame clones and leaves some out. The table lists around 130,000 clones, around 90% of them singletons. Sequences were derived from unstimulated CD4+ T cells sorted from spleen or lymph node cells, sampled before intestinal transplant. The receptor source for this set is a human donor who received an intestinal transplant. Each CDR3 is given with its conserved first and last residue. A D gene is named only where the DNA matches it firmly.

>13|TRBJ1-2|TRBV5-1|.
CASSARQGDGYTF
>12|TRBJ2-5|TRBV5-1|.
CASSSREMTQYF
>12|TRBJ2-1|TRBV6-1|.
CASMDRGNEQFF
>16|TRBJ1-1|TRBV7-9|TRBD1
CASRSGQGQLNTEAFF
>14|TRBJ1-2|TRBV6-5|.
CAGSYGFRNYGYTF
>13|TRBJ1-4|TRBV27|.
CASSLSPNEKLFF
>13|TRBJ2-1|TRBV7-3|TRBD2
CASAGGSYNEQFF
>13|TRBJ2-2|TRBV4-1|.
CASSHRNTGELFF
>14|TRBJ1-4|TRBV13|.
CASSSRRVNEKLFF
>16|TRBJ1-4|TRBV27|TRBD1
CASSFDRGGGNEKLFF
>14|TRBJ2-5|TRBV7-8|.
CASRNRVNAGTQYF
>14|TRBJ2-3|TRBV5-1|.
CASSLGARTDTQYF
>12|TRBJ1-6|TRBV14|.
CASGGGNSPLHF
>17|TRBJ2-1|TRBV9|TRBD2
CASSVAWSGAPPGEQFF
>16|TRBJ1-2|TRBV6-1|.
CASSEGGLTGIDGYTF
>14|TRBJ1-4|TRBV9|TRBD1
CASSVDRGNEKLFF
>14|TRBJ2-3|TRBV5-1|.
CASSLDLSSHTQYF
>14|TRBJ1-2|TRBV9|TRBD1
CASSVDREVSGYTF
>17|TRBJ2-5|TRBV11-3|TRBD1
CASSPGQGAPGEETQYF
>13|TRBJ1-2|TRBV6-5|.
CASRIRDHYGYTF
>14|TRBJ2-5|TRBV14|.
CASSQDWLRETQYF
>17|TRBJ2-2|TRBV5-1|.
CASSLARGARGTGELFF
>15|TRBJ2-5|TRBV6-5|TRBD1
CASTNLGRGRETQYF